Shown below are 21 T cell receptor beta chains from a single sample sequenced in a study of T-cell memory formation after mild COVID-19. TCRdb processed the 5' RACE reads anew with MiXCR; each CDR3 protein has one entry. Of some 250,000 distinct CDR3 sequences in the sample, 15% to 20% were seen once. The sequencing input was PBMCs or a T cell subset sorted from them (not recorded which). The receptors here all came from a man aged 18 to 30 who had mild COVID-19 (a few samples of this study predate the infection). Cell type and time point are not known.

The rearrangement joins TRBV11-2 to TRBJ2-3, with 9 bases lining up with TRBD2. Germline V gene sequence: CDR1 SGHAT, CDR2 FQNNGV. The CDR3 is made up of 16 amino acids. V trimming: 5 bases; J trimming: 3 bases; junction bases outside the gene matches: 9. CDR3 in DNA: TGTGCCAGCAGCGATAGGGGACTAGCTAGGACAGATACGCAGTATTTT. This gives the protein CASSDRGLARTDTQYF.

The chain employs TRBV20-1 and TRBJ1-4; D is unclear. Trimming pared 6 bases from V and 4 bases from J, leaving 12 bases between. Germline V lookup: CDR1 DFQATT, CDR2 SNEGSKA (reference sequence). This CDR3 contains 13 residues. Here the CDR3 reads CSAPAGVNEKLFF. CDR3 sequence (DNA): TGCAGTGCCCCCGCGGGCGTTAATGAAAAACTGTTTTTT.

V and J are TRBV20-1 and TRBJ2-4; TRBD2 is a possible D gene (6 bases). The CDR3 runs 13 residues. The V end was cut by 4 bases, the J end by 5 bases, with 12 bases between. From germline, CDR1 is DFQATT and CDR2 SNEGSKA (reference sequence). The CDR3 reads CSAIGGTQNIQYF. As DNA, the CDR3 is TGCAGTGCTATCGGAGGGACCCAAAACATTCAGTACTTC.

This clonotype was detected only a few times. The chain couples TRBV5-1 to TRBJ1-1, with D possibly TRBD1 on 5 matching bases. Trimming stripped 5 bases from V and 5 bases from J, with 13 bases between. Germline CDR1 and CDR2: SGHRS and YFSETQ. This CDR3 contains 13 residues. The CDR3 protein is CASSPQGLTEAFF. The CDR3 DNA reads TGCGCCAGCAGTCCTCAGGGATTAACTGAAGCTTTCTTT.

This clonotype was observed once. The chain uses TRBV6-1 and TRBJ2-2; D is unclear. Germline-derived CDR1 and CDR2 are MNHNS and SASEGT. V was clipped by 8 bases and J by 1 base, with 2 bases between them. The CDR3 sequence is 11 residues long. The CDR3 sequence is CASQNTGELFF. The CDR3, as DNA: TGTGCCAGCCAGAACACCGGGGAGCTGTTTTTT.

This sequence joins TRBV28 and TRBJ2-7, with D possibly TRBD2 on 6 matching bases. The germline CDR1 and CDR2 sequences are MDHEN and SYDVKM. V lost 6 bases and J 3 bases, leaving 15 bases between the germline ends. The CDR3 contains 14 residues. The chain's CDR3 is CASSGRDWNYEQYV. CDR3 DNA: TGTGCCAGCAGCGGCCGGGACTGGAACTACGAGCAGTACGTC.

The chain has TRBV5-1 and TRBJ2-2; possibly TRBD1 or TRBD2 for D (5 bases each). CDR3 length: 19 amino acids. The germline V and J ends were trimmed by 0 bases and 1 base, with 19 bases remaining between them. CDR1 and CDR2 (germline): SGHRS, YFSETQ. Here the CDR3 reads CASSLAGTHGTVNTGELFF. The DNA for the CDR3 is TGCGCCAGCAGCTTGGCGGGAACCCATGGGACGGTGAACACCGGGGAGCTGTTTTTT.

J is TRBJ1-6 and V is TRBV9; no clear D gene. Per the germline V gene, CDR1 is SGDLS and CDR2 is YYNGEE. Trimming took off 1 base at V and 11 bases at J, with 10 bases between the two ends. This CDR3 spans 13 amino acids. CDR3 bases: TGTGCCAGCAGCGTAACAAACGGGGCACCCCTCCACTTT. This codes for CASSVTNGAPLHF.

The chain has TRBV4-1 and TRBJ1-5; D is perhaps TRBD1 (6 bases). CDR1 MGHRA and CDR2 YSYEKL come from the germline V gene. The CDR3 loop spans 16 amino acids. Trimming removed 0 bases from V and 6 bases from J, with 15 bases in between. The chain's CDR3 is CASSQEGGRRAQPQHF. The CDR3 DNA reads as TGCGCCAGCAGCCAAGAAGGGGGAAGGAGGGCTCAGCCCCAGCATTTT.

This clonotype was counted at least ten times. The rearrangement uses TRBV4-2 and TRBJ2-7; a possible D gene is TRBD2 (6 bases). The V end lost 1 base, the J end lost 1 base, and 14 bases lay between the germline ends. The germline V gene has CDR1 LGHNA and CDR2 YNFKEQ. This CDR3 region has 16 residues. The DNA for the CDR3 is TGTGCCAGCAGCCAAGGGAGGGATGGAGGGTCCTACGAGCAGTACTTC. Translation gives CASSQGRDGGSYEQYF.

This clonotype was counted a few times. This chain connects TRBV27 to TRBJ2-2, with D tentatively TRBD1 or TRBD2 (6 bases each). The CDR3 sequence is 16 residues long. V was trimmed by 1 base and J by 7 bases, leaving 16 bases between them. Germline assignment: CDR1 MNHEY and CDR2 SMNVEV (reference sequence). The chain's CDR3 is CASSLWRGTLGGELFF. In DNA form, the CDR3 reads TGTGCCAGCAGTTTATGGAGGGGGACACTAGGCGGGGAGCTGTTTTTT.

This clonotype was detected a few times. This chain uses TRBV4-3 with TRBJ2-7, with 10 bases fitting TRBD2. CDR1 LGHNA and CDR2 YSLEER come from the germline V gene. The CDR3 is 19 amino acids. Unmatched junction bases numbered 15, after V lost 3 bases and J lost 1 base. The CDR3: CASSHRAASGGQGSYEQYF. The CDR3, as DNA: TGCGCCAGCAGCCATCGGGCGGCTAGCGGGGGACAAGGGTCCTACGAGCAGTACTTC.

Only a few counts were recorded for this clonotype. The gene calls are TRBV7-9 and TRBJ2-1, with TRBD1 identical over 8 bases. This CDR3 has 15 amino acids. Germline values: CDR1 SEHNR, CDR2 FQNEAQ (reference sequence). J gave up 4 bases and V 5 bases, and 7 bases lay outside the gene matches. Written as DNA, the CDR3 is TGTGCCAGCAGCCCCCAAGGACAGGGTTACAATGAGCAGTTCTTC. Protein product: CASSPQGQGYNEQFF.

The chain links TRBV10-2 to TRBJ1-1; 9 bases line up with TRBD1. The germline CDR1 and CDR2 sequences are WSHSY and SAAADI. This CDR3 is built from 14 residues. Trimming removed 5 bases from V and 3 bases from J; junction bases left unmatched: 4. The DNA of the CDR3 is TGCGCCAGCAGTTTTACAGGGGGCTACACTGAAGCTTTCTTT. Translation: CASSFTGGYTEAFF.

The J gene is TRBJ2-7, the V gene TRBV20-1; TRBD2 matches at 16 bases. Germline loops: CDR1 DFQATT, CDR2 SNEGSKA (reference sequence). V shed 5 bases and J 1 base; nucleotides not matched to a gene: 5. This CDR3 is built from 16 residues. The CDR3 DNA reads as TGCAGTGCTTCCGGGACTAGCGGGGGGGCGTCCTACGAGCAGTACTTC. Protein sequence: CSASGTSGGASYEQYF.

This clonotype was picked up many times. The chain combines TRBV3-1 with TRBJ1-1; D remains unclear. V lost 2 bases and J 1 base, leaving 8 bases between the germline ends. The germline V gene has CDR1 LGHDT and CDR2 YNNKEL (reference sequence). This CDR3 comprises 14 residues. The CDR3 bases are TGTGCCAGCAGCCAATCCTGGCAGAACACTGAAGCTTTCTTT. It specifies CASSQSWQNTEAFF.

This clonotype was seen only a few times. CDR3 sequence (DNA): TGTGCCAGCAGTTTATCGGGGCGCGGCACCGGGGAGCTGTTTTTT. This gives the protein CASSLSGRGTGELFF. V usage is TRBV12-3 or TRBV12-4 and J usage is TRBJ2-2; D is perhaps TRBD1 or TRBD2 (5 bases each). The CDR3 covers 15 residues. V was pared by 2 bases and J by 4 bases, with 11 bases between.

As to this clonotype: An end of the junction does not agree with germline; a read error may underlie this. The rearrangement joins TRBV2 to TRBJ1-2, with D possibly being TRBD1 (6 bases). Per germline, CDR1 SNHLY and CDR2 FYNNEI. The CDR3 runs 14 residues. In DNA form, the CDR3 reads TGTGCCAGCACTGAACAGGGTACGACTTATGGCTACACCTTC. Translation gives CASTEQGTTYGYTF.

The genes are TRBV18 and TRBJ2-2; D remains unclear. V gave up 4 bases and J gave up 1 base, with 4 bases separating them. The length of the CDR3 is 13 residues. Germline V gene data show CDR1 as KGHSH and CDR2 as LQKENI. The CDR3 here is CASSHKNTGELFF. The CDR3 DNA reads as TGTGCCAGCTCACATAAGAACACCGGGGAGCTGTTTTTT.

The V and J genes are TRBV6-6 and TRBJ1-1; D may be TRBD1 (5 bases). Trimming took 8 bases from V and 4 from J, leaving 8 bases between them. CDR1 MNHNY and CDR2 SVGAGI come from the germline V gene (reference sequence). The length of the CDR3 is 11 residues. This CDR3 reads CASGGTTEAFF. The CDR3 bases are TGTGCCAGCGGGGGGACCACTGAAGCTTTCTTT.

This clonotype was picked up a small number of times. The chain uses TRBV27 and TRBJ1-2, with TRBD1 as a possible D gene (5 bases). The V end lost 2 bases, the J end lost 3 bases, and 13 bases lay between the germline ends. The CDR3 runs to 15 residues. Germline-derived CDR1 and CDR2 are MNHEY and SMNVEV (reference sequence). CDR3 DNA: TGTGCCAGCAGTTTAGGGAGGGGCGCCGACTATGGCTACACCTTC. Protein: CASSLGRGADYGYTF.